Described below is a single T cell receptor beta chain sequence and its context. Its cognate antigen is unknown. This specimen belongs to a study of T-cell memory formation after mild COVID-19. Study-level findings and limits: Most CD4+ clones that shrank were in CM and EM, while CD8+ ones turned up in EMRA. Clones contracting across day 15 to 85 had a balanced CD4/CD8 profile; later expanding clones leaned CD4+.

The CDR3 has 16 amino acids. Losses at the gene ends were 1 base for V and 3 bases for J; bases not matched to a gene: 7. CDR1 and CDR2 from the germline V gene are LGHNA and YNFKEQ. One entry per CDR3 protein, called by TCRdb with MiXCR from the 5' RACE reads. The top ten clones hold around a fifth of a sample with about 350,000 distinct CDR3 sequences, roughly an eighth of them seen once. The gene calls are TRBV4-2 and TRBJ1-2, with 8 bases aligning to TRBD1. The TCR sequence derives from a man between 18 and 29 years old who had mild COVID-19 (a few samples of this study predate the infection). Cell type and time point are not known. Sequenced input: PBMCs or a T cell subset sorted from them (not recorded which). The CDR3 DNA reads TGTGCCAGCAGCCAAGGGACAGGGTATGAGGACTATGGCTACACCTTC. Translation: CASSQGTGYEDYGYTF.